Below, 23 T cell receptor beta chains from the same sample are listed, as sequenced in a study of blood T cell repertoires in COVID-19. Method: immunoSEQ multiplex PCR; TCRdb's copy keeps in-frame clones and lacks some. This sample has roughly 160,000 clones, with roughly 84% found just once. Sample: PBMCs or T cells enriched from blood (not recorded which). The receptors derive from a man in his fifties or sixties who had recovered from COVID-19.

The chain couples TRBV4-1 to TRBJ2-1; D remains ambiguous. CDR1 and CDR2 from the germline V gene are MGHRA and YSYEKL. V lost 5 bases and J lost 0, with 11 bases in between. The CDR3 runs to 15 residues. The CDR3 bases are TGCGCCAGCAGCTTCAGGTTGAGCTCCTACAATGAGCAGTTCTTC. This translates into CASSFRLSSYNEQFF.

This clone was seen only a few times. J is TRBJ2-3 and V is TRBV11-2; 14 nucleotides align to TRBD2. Germline values: CDR1 SGHAT, CDR2 FQNNGV. V was clipped by 5 bases and J by 4 bases; unmatched bases: 2. CDR3 size: 15 residues. This CDR3 is CASSPGLAGADTQYF. The CDR3 nucleotides are TGTGCCAGCAGCCCGGGACTAGCGGGAGCAGATACGCAGTATTTT.

The chain couples TRBV3-1 (or the pseudogene TRBV3-2) to TRBJ1-2, with TRBD1 matching over 9 bases. The V and J ends lost 6 bases and 5 bases, in that order; junction bases with no gene match: 10. The CDR3 runs 15 residues. Looked up from germline, CDR1 is LGHDT and CDR2 is YNNKEL (reference sequence). CDR3 loop: CASRDTGGPRYGYTF. The CDR3 DNA reads TGTGCCAGCAGGGACACAGGGGGCCCTAGGTATGGCTACACCTTC.

J is TRBJ1-1 and V is TRBV7-8, with no clear D. The CDR3 runs to 14 residues. Trimming pared 0 bases from V and 5 bases from J, leaving 10 bases between. CDR1 SGHVS and CDR2 FQNEAQ come from the germline V gene. As DNA, the CDR3 is TGTGCCAGCAGCTTAGCCAGGCCCAGGACTGAAGCTTTCTTT. It encodes CASSLARPRTEAFF.

The chain employs TRBV27 and TRBJ2-3, with D possibly TRBD2 on 6 matching bases. V dropped 2 bases and J dropped 0 bases, with 18 bases sitting between them. Germline lookup yields CDR1 MNHEY and CDR2 SMNVEV (reference sequence). This CDR3 comprises 18 residues. The CDR3 here is CASSLGRGRGLSTDTQYF. CDR3 coding DNA: TGTGCCAGCAGTTTAGGGCGGGGACGGGGCTTAAGCACAGATACGCAGTATTTT.

As for this clone: Other DNA sequences within the sample encode an identical CDR3. V is TRBV24-1 and J is TRBJ1-5, with D uncertain. Trimming pared 7 bases from V and 2 bases from J, leaving 5 bases between. The CDR3 is made up of 12 amino acids. The germline gives CDR1 KGHDR, CDR2 SFDVKD. In DNA, the CDR3 is TGTGCCACCAGCGCGGGCAATCAGCCCCAGCATTTT. Its translation: CATSAGNQPQHF.

V is TRBV11-3 and J is TRBJ1-1; TRBD1 matches 8 bases. There are 14 residues in the CDR3. V was clipped by 5 bases and J by 2 bases; unmatched bases: 4. Per germline, CDR1 SGHNT and CDR2 YENEEA. CDR3 residues: CASSLSGGNTEAFF. The CDR3 DNA follows: TGTGCCAGCAGCCTTTCAGGGGGCAACACTGAAGCTTTCTTT.

This chain's CDR3 is CASSLWGGLNTEAFF. The CDR3 region has the DNA TGTGCCAGCAGCCTGTGGGGGGGCTTGAACACTGAAGCTTTCTTT. The chain recombines TRBV5-5 with TRBJ1-1; tentative D call: TRBD1 (6 bases). The germline V and J ends were trimmed by 4 bases and 0 bases, with 13 bases remaining between them. Looked up from germline, CDR1 is SGHKS and CDR2 is YYEKEE (reference sequence). The length of the CDR3 is 15 residues.

This clone was recorded a few times. The rearrangement joins TRBV28 to TRBJ1-1; D is ambiguous. The CDR3 runs to 12 residues. V gave up 8 bases and J gave up 10 bases, with 17 bases separating them. CDR1 and CDR2 (germline): MDHEN, SYDVKM. The DNA for the CDR3 is TGTGCCAGCCTCGGGCGGGGTGTCCCAGCTTTCTTT. This translates into CASLGRGVPAFF.

V usage is TRBV10-2 and J usage is TRBJ1-4, with TRBD1 matching 8 bases. The CDR3 extends over 13 amino acids. V dropped 7 bases and J dropped 8; count of bases not matched to a gene: 6. Germline CDR1 is WSHSY and CDR2 is SAAADI. CDR3 in DNA: TGCGCCAGCACGGGACAGGTCGTGGAAAAACTGTTTTTT. It yields the protein CASTGQVVEKLFF.

The V call is TRBV19, the J call TRBJ1-2, with D hard to call. This CDR3 spans 14 amino acids. V was clipped by 3 bases and J by 4 bases, with 12 bases between them. The germline V gene has CDR1 LNHDA and CDR2 SQIVND (reference sequence). The CDR3 protein is CASSIDTSIYGYTF. CDR3 nucleotide sequence: TGTGCCAGTAGTATCGACACTTCGATCTATGGCTACACCTTC.

The genes are TRBV11-2 and TRBJ2-1; 10 nucleotides agree with TRBD2. CDR1 is SGHAT, CDR2 FQNNGV, per germline. Unmatched junction bases numbered 13, after V lost 4 bases and J lost 1 base. The CDR3 length is 19 residues. This chain's CDR3 is CASSWGGLAGDGSYNEQFF. CDR3 nucleotides: TGTGCCAGCAGCTGGGGGGGGCTAGCGGGAGATGGTTCCTACAATGAGCAGTTCTTC.

This sequence joins TRBV28 and TRBJ1-2; no clear D gene. Germline lookup yields CDR1 MDHEN and CDR2 SYDVKM. Trimming stripped 1 base from V and 7 bases from J, with 22 bases between. The CDR3 is made up of 17 amino acids. The CDR3 reads CASSLSVEGGYVGGYTF. The CDR3 DNA sequence: TGTGCCAGCAGTTTATCTGTGGAAGGAGGCTATGTAGGTGGCTACACCTTC.

J is TRBJ2-5 and V is TRBV9; D may be TRBD1 (5 bases). Per germline, CDR1 SGDLS and CDR2 YYNGEE. The CDR3 covers 14 residues. V lost 1 base and J lost 5, with 12 bases in between. Here the CDR3 reads CASSVRWGWETQYF. The CDR3 DNA follows: TGTGCCAGCAGCGTACGATGGGGCTGGGAGACCCAGTACTTC.

This chain links TRBV24-1 with TRBJ1-1; unclear D gene. The ends were cut back, 8 bases at V and 7 bases at J, with 16 bases in the middle. CDR3 size: 13 residues. Per the germline V gene, CDR1 is KGHDR and CDR2 is SFDVKD. The CDR3 DNA sequence: TGTGCCACCATGGGAGCGGGCCCGAGTGAAGCTTTCTTT. The encoded protein is CATMGAGPSEAFF.

This chain joins TRBV20-1 and TRBJ2-7; D uncertain. CDR1 is DFQATT, CDR2 SNEGSKA, per germline (reference sequence). CDR3 length equals 10 residues. Trimming stripped 4 bases from V and 2 bases from J, with 3 bases between. The CDR3 sequence is CSAITYEQYF. Written as DNA, the CDR3 is TGCAGTGCTATCACCTACGAGCAGTACTTC.

CDR3 sequence (DNA): TGTGCCAGCAGTCTTTATGTGACAGGGGGATTCGAGGACACTGAAGCTTTCTTT. It yields the protein CASSLYVTGGFEDTEAFF. The chain employs TRBV6-6 and TRBJ1-1; the match to TRBD1 covers 9 bases. The CDR3 runs 18 residues. Trimming removed 5 bases from V and 3 bases from J; junction bases left unmatched: 16. The germline V gene has CDR1 MNHNY and CDR2 SVGAGI (reference sequence).

The chain combines TRBV19 with TRBJ2-1; TRBD2 matches at 7 bases. CDR1 LNHDA and CDR2 SQIVND come from the germline V gene (reference sequence). This CDR3 comprises 15 residues. V was clipped by 2 bases and J by 5 bases; unmatched bases: 6. CDR3 bases: TGTGCCAGTAGTATAATGCGGGGGAGGAACAATGAGCAGTTCTTC. Protein: CASSIMRGRNNEQFF.

The chain has TRBV12-5 and TRBJ1-3; maybe TRBD1 (5 bases). Germline V lookup: CDR1 LGHNT, CDR2 FRNRAP. The CDR3 runs to 17 residues. V was trimmed by 6 bases and J by 2 bases, leaving 20 bases between them. The CDR3: CASGVGTSGATGNTIYF. DNA for the CDR3: TGTGCTAGTGGGGTTGGCACCAGCGGGGCAACTGGAAACACCATATATTTT.

The chain carries TRBV7-8 and TRBJ1-4; no reliable D call. The CDR3 runs to 15 residues. V lost 2 bases and J lost 0, with 7 bases in between. The germline CDR1 and CDR2 sequences are SGHVS and FQNEAQ. The CDR3 coding sequence is TGTGCCAGCAGCTTATATGAGACAACTAATGAAAAACTGTTTTTT. It translates to CASSLYETTNEKLFF.

The chain combines TRBV9 with TRBJ1-1; TRBD1 aligns across 12 bases. V gave up 2 bases and J gave up 4 bases; unmatched junction bases: 3. The CDR3 contains 15 residues. Germline V gives CDR1 SGDLS, CDR2 YYNGEE. The CDR3 bases are TGTGCCAGCAGCGTGGGACAGGGGGCGAGCACTGAAGCTTTCTTT. This translates into CASSVGQGASTEAFF.

There are a few counts of this clone. This chain's CDR3 is CASSHYGQVNTEAFF. The CDR3 bases are TGTGCCAGCAGCCATTACGGACAGGTGAACACTGAAGCTTTCTTT. This chain uses TRBV2 with TRBJ1-1; 7 nucleotides align to TRBD1. The germline gives CDR1 SNHLY, CDR2 FYNNEI. Trimming removed 6 bases from V and 0 bases from J; junction bases left unmatched: 7. CDR3 length: 15 amino acids.

J is TRBJ2-5 and V is TRBV15, with D possibly TRBD2 on 5 matching bases. The ends were cut back, 1 base at V and 4 bases at J, with 10 bases in the middle. CDR1 is LNHNV and CDR2 is YYDKDF in the germline V gene (reference sequence). The CDR3 is made up of 14 amino acids. CDR3 coding DNA: TGTGCCACCAGCAGAGTGAGGGATTCAGAGACCCAGTACTTC. Its protein product is CATSRVRDSETQYF.